Shown below are 10 T cell receptor beta chains from a single sample sequenced in a study of cytomegalovirus exposure and HLA in healthy donors. It was with 60 Vbeta and 13 Jbeta primers that the PCR ran. Libraries were prepared by immunoSEQ multiplex PCR; TCRdb keeps only in-frame clonotypes and omits some of them. The sample has 150,000 to 200,000 clones. The sample comprised PBMCs. These receptors were obtained from a woman aged 18-35 years in good health and CMV-seropositive.

The chain joins TRBV2 to TRBJ2-7, with 9 bases identical to TRBD1. The CDR3 spans 14 residues. With 6 bases clipped from V and 7 bases from J, the junction kept 10 bases outside the gene matches. Germline CDR1 and CDR2: SNHLY and FYNNEI. The CDR3 DNA sequence: TGTGCCAGCAGACCCCTGGCGACAGGGGGAGAGCAGTACTTC. It specifies CASRPLATGGEQYF. Complete variable domain (other parts from reference TRBV2 and TRBJ2-7): EPEVTQTPSHQVTQMGQEVILRCVPISNHLYFYWYRQILGQKVEFLVSFYNNEISEKSEIFDDQFSVERPDGSNFTLKIRSTKLEDSAMYFCASRPLATGGEQYFGPGTRLTVT.

The chain employs TRBV29-1 and TRBJ2-7; 7 bases are shared with TRBD1. The trim removed 5 bases at V and 1 base at J, leaving 5 bases unmatched. The CDR3 consists of 13 residues. The germline V gene encodes CDR1 SQVTM and CDR2 ANQGSEA. The CDR3 here is CSVRDSSSYEQYF. The CDR3 nucleotides read TGCAGCGTTAGGGACAGTAGTTCCTACGAGCAGTACTTC.

The rearrangement uses TRBV30 and TRBJ1-3; TRBD1 matches 8 bases. CDR1 is GTSNPN and CDR2 is SVGIG in the germline V gene (reference sequence). Trimming at V came to 4 bases and at J to 4 bases, leaving 3 bases not matched to a gene. CDR3 length: 13 amino acids. The CDR3 DNA is TGTGCCTGGAACCGGGACAGGGGAAACACCATATATTTT. This codes for CAWNRDRGNTIYF.

The rearrangement joins TRBV7-9 to TRBJ2-7; a possible D gene is TRBD1 (6 bases). The length of the CDR3 is 13 residues. The V gene's germline CDR1 is SEHNR and CDR2 FQNEAQ (reference sequence). V shed 4 bases and J shed 4 bases, with 11 bases lying between them. CDR3 amino acids: CASSYRERYEQYF. CDR3 coding DNA: TGTGCCAGCAGCTACAGGGAACGGTACGAGCAGTACTTC.

The chain links TRBV21-1 to TRBJ1-3. TRBV21-1 is a recognized pseudogene. This CDR3 region has 15 residues. As DNA, the CDR3 is TGTGCCAGCAACAAAGGTCCTCCGGGGGGAAACACCATATATTTT. Protein sequence: CASNKGPPGGNTIYF.

The J gene is TRBJ1-5, the V gene TRBV2; 10 nucleotides agree with TRBD1. With 3 bases clipped from V and 3 bases from J, the junction kept 5 bases outside the gene matches. The CDR3 has 16 residues. The V gene's germline CDR1 is SNHLY and CDR2 FYNNEI. The CDR3 coding sequence is TGTGCCAGCAGTGAGTGGGACAGGGGCATCAATCAGCCCCAGCATTTT. Translating it yields CASSEWDRGINQPQHF.

CDR3: CASGRDSVYGYTF. The CDR3, as DNA: TGCGCCAGCGGCCGGGACAGCGTCTATGGCTACACCTTC. This rearrangement joins TRBV5-1 to TRBJ1-2; 7 nucleotides match TRBD1. The CDR3 consists of 13 residues. The germline gives CDR1 SGHRS, CDR2 YFSETQ. Unmatched junction bases numbered 7, after V lost 7 bases and J lost 4 bases.

This chain connects TRBV15 to TRBJ2-7, with 8 bases matching TRBD1. Germline V gives CDR1 LNHNV, CDR2 YYDKDF (reference sequence). V lost 0 bases and J lost 5; bases outside the gene matches: 0. CDR3 length: 13 residues. In DNA, the CDR3 is TGTGCCACCAGCAGAGACAGGGGGCACGAGCAGTACTTC. Residues: CATSRDRGHEQYF.

The chain joins TRBV15 to TRBJ1-5; TRBD1 is a possible D gene (5 bases). This CDR3 is 13 amino acids long. Germline CDR1 and CDR2: LNHNV and YYDKDF (reference sequence). Trimming removed 3 bases from V and 4 bases from J, with 7 bases in between. This chain's CDR3 is CATSSGGNQPQHF. Written as DNA, the CDR3 is TGTGCCACCAGCAGCGGGGGTAATCAGCCCCAGCATTTT. Complete variable domain (other parts from reference TRBV15 and TRBJ1-5): DAMVIQNPRYQVTQFGKPVTLSCSQTLNHNVMYWYQQKSSQAPKLLFHYYDKDFNNEADTPDNFQSRRPNTSFCFLDIRSPGLGDTAMYLCATSSGGNQPQHFGDGTRLSIL.

V is TRBV2 and J is TRBJ1-6; D call uncertain. V was trimmed by 3 bases and J by 13 bases, leaving 10 bases between them. CDR1 and CDR2 (germline): SNHLY, FYNNEI. The CDR3 runs 12 residues. The DNA for the CDR3 is TGTGCCAGCAGTGATACTCGTTCTCCCCTCCACTTT. This codes for CASSDTRSPLHF.